This T cell receptor beta chain stems from a study of tumor-infiltrating lymphocytes in oesophageal squamous cell carcinoma. TCRdb passed the PCR reads through MiXCR, listing each CDR3 protein once. The sample holds 9,500 to 12,000 distinct CDR3 sequences, 50% to 65% seen once. The CDR3 is made up of 15 amino acids. The V gene's germline CDR1 is SGHTA and CDR2 FQGTGA. Trimming at V came to 5 bases and at J to 5 bases, leaving 4 bases not matched to a gene. Sequenced input: esophageal tumor tissue. The V call is TRBV7-3, the J call TRBJ2-1; 12 nucleotides align to TRBD2. This TCR came from a male donor with esophageal squamous cell carcinoma. DNA for the CDR3: TGTGCCAGCAGCCTAGCGGGAGGGGCCCACAATGAGCAGTTCTTC. Residues: CASSLAGGAHNEQFF.